Listed here is a single TCR beta chain. This entry belongs to a study of cytomegalovirus exposure and HLA in healthy donors. The CDR3 contains 16 residues. The germline CDR1 and CDR2 sequences are KGHSH and LQKENI. This PCR relied on a set of 60 Vbeta primers and 13 Jbeta primers. Data came from immunoSEQ multiplex PCR; TCRdb stores just in-frame clones and leaves some out. The sample has around 150,000 clones, more than 75% seen once. V gene TRBV18 combines with J gene TRBJ2-5, with a possible D match to TRBD1 (6 bases). The J call is in doubt because the DNA end fits TRBJ2-7 better. Source material: PBMCs. The receptor was isolated from a male donor in good health and CMV-seronegative. The CDR3 coding sequence is TGTGCCAGCTCACCTGCAGGAGGACAGAGCTCCTACGAGCAGTACTTC. Protein sequence: CASSPAGGQSSYEQYF.